This TCR beta chain appears in the sequencing data of a study of blood T cell repertoires in COVID-19. Looking at the study overall: T cells, B-cell-depleted T cells, or PBMCs supplied cDNA or gDNA.

Germline V gives CDR1 SGHTA, CDR2 FQGNSA. Trimming removed 7 bases at V and 2 bases at J, with 7 bases between. The CDR3 consists of 12 residues. Per the authors' pipeline: The assay estimated nucleated cells by amplifying reference gene primers. The protocol was immunoSEQ multiplex PCR, while the TCRdb copy is restricted to in-frame clones and leaves out a portion. Clone size and the V and J calls come from that table; the DNA yielded D and trimming. Of around 250,000 clones detected, 86% appear once; the ten largest clones hold around 1.6%. This TCR derives from an older woman who had recovered from COVID-19. V and J are TRBV7-2 and TRBJ2-3; D not certain. The sample was peripheral blood. The CDR3 DNA sequence: TGTGCCAGCAACTTTATCACAGATACGCAGTATTTT. As protein: CASNFITDTQYF.